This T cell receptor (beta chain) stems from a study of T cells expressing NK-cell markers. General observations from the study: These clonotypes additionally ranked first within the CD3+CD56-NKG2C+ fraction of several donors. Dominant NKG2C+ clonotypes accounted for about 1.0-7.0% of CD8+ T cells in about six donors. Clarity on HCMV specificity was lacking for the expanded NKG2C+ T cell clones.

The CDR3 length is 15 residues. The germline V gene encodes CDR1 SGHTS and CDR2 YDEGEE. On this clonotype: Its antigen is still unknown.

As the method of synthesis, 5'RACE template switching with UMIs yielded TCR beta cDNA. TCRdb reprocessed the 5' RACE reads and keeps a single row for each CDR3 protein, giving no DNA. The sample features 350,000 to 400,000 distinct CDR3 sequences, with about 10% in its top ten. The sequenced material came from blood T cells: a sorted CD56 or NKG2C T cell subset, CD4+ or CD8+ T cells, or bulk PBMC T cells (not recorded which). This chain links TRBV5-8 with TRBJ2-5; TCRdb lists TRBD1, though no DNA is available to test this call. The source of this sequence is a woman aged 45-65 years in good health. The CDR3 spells CASSSGTGGEETQYF.